This T cell receptor (beta chain) was captured in a study of T cell clusters in autoimmune cytopenias. As for the study in general: Healthy donor controls had a mean age of around 53 years and median age of approximately 60 years. TRB sequencing had a median approximately 50,000 reads and about 2,500 distinct clonotypes per sample.

Some 40,000 genome equivalents of blood DNA were amplified for TRB. This clonotype shows up as medium-sized by frequency. Multiplex touch-down PCR amplified TRB using TRB-A and TRB-B pools in one tube. TCRdb reanalyzed the multiplex PCR reads, giving one entry per CDR3 protein sequence and no DNA. This sample's clone table lists approximately 4,100 distinct CDR3 sequences. Germline V gene data show CDR1 as KGHDR and CDR2 as SFDVKD. The CDR3 contains 13 residues. The sample was also reused in another study, on T cell repertoires in aging, cancer and after chemotherapy. From that paper: Untreated cancer patients had significantly lower blood TCR diversity than age-matched healthy donors.

This TCR was recovered from a human donor in good health. V usage is TRBV24-1 and J usage is TRBJ2-3; TCRdb reports TRBD1, a call that lacks DNA to check it against. The sample comprised peripheral blood. Here the CDR3 reads CATSDFARDTQYF.